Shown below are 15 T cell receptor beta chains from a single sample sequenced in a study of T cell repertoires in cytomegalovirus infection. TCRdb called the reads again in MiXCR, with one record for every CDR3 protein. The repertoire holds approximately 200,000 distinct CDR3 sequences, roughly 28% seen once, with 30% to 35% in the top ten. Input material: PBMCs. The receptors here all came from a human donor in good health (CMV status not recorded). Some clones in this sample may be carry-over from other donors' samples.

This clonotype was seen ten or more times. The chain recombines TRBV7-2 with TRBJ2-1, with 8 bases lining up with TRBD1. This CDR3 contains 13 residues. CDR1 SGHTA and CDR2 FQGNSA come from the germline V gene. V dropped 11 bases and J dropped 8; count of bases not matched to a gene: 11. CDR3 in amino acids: CAVTRDRSYEQFF. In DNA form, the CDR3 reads TGTGCCGTTACCAGGGACAGGTCGTATGAGCAGTTCTTC.

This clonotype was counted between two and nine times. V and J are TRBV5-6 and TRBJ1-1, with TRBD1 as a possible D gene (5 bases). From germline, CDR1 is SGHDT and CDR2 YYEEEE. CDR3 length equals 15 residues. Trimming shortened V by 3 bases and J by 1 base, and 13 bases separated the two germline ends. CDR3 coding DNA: TGTGCCAGCAGCTCCTTTCAGGGAAGGAACACTGAAGCTTTCTTT. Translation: CASSSFQGRNTEAFF.

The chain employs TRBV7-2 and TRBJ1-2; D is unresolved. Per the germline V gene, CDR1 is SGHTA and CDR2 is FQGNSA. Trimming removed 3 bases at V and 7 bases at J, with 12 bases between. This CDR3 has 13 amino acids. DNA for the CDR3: TGTGCCAGCAGCTTGTTTACGGCCGGTGGCTACACCTTC. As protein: CASSLFTAGGYTF.

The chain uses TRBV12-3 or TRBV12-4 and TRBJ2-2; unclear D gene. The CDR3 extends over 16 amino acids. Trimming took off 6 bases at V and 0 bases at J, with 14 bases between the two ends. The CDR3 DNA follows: TGTGCCAGCAGACATCGGTCGAGTCCGAACACCGGGGAGCTGTTTTTT. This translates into CASRHRSSPNTGELFF.

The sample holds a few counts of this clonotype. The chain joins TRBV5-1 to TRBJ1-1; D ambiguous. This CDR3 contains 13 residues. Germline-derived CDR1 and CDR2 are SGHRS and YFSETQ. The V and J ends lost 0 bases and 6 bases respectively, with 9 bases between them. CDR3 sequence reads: CASSLDQRAEAFF. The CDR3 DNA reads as TGCGCCAGCAGCTTGGACCAGAGGGCTGAAGCTTTCTTT.

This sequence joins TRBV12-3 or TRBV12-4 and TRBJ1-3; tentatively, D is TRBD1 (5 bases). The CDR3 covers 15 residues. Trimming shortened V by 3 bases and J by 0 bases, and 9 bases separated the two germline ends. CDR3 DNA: TGTGCCAGCAGTTTGAGGGGCAGCTCTGGAAACACCATATATTTT. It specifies CASSLRGSSGNTIYF.

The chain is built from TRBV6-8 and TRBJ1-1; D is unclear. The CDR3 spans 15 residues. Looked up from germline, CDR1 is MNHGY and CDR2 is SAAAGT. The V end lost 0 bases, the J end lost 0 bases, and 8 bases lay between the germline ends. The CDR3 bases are TGTGCCAGCAGTTACTCGATTGTCCTGAACACTGAAGCTTTCTTT. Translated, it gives CASSYSIVLNTEAFF.

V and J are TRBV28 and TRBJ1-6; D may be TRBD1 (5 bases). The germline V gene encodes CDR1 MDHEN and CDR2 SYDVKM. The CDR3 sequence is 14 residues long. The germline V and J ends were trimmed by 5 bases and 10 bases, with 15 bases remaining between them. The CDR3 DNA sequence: TGTGCCAGCAGTGGAGGGCAGGGAGTCTCACCCCTCCACTTT. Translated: CASSGGQGVSPLHF.

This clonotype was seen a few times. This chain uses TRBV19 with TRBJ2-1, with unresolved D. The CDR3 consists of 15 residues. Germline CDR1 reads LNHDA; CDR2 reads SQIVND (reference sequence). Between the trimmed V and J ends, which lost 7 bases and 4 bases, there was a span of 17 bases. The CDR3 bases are TGTGCCAGTATAAGGACGGTTGGTTTGTACAATGAGCAGTTCTTC. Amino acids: CASIRTVGLYNEQFF.

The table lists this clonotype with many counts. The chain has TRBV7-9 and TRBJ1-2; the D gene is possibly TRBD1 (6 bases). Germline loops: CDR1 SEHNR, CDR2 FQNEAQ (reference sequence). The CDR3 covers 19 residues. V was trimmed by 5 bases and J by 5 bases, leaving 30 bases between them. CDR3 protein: CASSGFGAPRTAETYGYTF. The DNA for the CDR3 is TGTGCCAGCAGCGGGTTCGGCGCTCCAAGGACAGCTGAAACTTATGGCTACACCTTC.

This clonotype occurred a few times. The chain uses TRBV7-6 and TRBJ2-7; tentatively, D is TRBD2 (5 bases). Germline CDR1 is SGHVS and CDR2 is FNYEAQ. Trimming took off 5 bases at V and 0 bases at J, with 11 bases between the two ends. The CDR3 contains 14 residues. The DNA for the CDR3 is TGTGCCAGCAGCGGCGGGCCTAGCTCCTACGAGCAGTACTTC. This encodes CASSGGPSSYEQYF.

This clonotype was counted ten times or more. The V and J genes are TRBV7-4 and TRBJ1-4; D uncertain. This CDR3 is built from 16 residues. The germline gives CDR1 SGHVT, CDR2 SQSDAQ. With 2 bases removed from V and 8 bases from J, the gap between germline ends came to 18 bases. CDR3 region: CASSLYLPTVGEKLFF. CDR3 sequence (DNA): TGTGCCAGCAGCTTATACTTACCTACAGTTGGGGAAAAACTGTTTTTT.

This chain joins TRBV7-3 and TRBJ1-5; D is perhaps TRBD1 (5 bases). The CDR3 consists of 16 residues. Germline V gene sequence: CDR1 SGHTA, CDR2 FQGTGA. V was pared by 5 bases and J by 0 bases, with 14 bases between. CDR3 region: CASSPLAGGSNQPQHF. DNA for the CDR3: TGTGCCAGCAGCCCATTGGCGGGGGGTAGCAATCAGCCCCAGCATTTT.

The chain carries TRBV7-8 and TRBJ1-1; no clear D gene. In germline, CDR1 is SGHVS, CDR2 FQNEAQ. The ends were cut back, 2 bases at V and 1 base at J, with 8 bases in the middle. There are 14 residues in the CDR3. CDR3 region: CASSLLKKNTEAFF. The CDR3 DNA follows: TGTGCCAGCAGCTTACTAAAAAAGAACACTGAAGCTTTCTTT.

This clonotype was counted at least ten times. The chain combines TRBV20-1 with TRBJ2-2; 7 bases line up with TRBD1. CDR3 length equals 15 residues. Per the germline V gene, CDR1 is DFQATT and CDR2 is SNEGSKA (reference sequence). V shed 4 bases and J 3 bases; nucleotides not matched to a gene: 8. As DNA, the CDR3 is TGCAGTGCTACGTCAGGGGGACGGGACACCGGGGAGCTGTTTTTT. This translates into CSATSGGRDTGELFF.